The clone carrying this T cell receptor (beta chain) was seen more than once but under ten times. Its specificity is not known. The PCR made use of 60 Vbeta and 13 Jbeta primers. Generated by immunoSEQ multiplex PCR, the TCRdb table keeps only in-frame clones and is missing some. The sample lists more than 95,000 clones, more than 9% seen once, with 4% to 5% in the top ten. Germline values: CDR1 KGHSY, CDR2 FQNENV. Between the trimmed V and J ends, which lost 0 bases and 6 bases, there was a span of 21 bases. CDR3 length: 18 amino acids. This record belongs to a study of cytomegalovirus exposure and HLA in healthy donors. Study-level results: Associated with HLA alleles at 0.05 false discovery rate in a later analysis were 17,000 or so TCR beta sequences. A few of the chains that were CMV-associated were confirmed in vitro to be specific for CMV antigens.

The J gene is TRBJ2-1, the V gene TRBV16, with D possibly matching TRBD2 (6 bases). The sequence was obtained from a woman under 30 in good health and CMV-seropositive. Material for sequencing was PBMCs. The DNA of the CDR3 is TGTGCCAGCAGCCAATCGAACCCAGTAGCGGTAGTAGGCAATGAGCAGTTCTTC. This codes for CASSQSNPVAVVGNEQFF.